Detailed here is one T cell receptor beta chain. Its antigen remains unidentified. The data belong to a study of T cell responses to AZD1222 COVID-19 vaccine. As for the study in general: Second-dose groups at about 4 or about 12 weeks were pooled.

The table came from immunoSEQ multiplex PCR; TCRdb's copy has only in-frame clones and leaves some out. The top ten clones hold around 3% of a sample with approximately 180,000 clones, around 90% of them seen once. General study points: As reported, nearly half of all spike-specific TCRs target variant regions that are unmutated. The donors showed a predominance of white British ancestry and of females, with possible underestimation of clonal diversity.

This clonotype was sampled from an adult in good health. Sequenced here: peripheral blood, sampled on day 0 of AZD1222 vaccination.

CDR3 protein: CASSQDRGGYNEQFF. The CDR3 DNA reads TGTGCCAGCAGTCAAGACAGGGGTGGGTACAATGAGCAGTTCTTC. This chain uses TRBV2 with TRBJ2-1; 8 nucleotides agree with TRBD1. Germline CDR1 reads SNHLY; CDR2 reads FYNNEI. The V and J ends lost 5 bases and 4 bases, in that order; junction bases with no gene match: 7. The CDR3 totals 15 residues.